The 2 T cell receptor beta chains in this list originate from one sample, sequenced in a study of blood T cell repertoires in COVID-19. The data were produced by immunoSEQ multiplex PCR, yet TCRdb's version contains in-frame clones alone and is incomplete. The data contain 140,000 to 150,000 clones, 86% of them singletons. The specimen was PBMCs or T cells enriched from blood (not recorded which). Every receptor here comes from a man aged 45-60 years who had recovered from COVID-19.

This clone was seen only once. This chain's CDR3 is CASSRRTGTGSADTQYF. The CDR3, as DNA: TGTGCCAGCAGTCGTCGTACCGGGACAGGGAGCGCAGATACGCAGTATTTT. This chain connects TRBV27 to TRBJ2-3; 9 nucleotides line up with TRBD1. The CDR3 extends over 17 amino acids. Germline CDR1 MNHEY, CDR2 SMNVEV (reference sequence). Trimming cost V 5 bases and J 4 bases; bases outside gene matches: 13.

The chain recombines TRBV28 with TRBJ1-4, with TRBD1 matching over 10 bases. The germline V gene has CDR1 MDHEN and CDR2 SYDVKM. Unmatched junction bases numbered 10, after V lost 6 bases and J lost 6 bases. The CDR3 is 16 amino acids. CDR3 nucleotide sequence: TGTGCCAGCAGGGGGTCCCAGACAGGGGGCTATGAAAAACTGTTTTTT. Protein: CASRGSQTGGYEKLFF. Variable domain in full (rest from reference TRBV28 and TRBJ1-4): DVKVTQSSRYLVKRTGEKVFLECVQDMDHENMFWYRQDPGLGLRLIYFSYDVKMKEKGDIPEGYSVSREKKERFSLILESASTNQTSMYLCASRGSQTGGYEKLFFGSGTQLSVL.